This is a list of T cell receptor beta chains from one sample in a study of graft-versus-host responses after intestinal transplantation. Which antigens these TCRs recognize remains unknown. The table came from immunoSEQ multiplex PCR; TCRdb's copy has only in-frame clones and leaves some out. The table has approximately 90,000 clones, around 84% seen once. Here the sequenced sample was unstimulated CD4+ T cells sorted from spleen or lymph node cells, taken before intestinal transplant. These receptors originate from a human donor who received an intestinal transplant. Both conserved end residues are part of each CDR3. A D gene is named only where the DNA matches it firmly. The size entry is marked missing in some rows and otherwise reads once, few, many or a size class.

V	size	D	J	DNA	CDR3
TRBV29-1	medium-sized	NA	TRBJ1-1	TGCAGCGTTGACTTGAGGATGAACTCTGAAGCTTTCTTT	CSVDLRMNSEAFF
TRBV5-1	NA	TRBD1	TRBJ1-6	TGCGCCAGCAGCTCGGACAGGGGGAATTCACCCCTCCACTTT	CASSSDRGNSPLHF
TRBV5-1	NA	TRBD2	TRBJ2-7	TGCGCCAGCAGCCTAGGGACTAGCGCATCTAACCCCTACGAGCAGTACTTC	CASSLGTSASNPYEQYF
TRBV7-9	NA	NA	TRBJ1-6	TGTGCCAGCAGCAAGACACAGGTTTCCAGTAATTCACCCCTCCACTTT	CASSKTQVSSNSPLHF
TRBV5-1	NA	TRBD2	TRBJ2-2	TGCGCCAGCAGCTTGAATGGACTAGCGGGAGGACTGGCCGGGGAGCTGTTTTTT	CASSLNGLAGGLAGELFF
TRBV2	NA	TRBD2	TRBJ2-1	TGTGCCAGCAATCCGACTAGCGGGAGACTCGATGAGCAGTTCTTC	CASNPTSGRLDEQFF
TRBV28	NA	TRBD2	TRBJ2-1	TGTGCCAGCGGCGGGAGCATTCCTAATGAGCAGTTCTTC	CASGGSIPNEQFF
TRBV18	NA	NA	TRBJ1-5	TGTGCCAGCTCACCGGGCCGTAGCAATCAGCCCCAGCATTTT	CASSPGRSNQPQHF
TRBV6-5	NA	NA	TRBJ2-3	TGTGCCAGCAGTTACTCGAACAGGGTGCAGTATTTT	CASSYSNRVQYF
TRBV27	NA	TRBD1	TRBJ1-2	TGTGCCAGCAGTGGCAGGGGGTTGAGCTATGGCTACACCTTC	CASSGRGLSYGYTF
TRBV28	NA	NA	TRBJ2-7	TGTGCCAGCAGTGCGGGCGCCGTCGAGCAGTACTTC	CASSAGAVEQYF